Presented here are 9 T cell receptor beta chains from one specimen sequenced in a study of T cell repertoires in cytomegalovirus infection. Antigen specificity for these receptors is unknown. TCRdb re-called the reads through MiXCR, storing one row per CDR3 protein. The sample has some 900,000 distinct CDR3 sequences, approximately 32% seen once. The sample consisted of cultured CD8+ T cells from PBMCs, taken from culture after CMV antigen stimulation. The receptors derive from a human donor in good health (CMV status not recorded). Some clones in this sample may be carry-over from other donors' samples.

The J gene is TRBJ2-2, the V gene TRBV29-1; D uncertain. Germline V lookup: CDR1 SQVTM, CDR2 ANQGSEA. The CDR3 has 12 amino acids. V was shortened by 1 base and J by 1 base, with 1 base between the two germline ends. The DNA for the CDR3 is TGCAGCGTTGAAGGGAACACCGGGGAGCTGTTTTTT. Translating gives CSVEGNTGELFF.

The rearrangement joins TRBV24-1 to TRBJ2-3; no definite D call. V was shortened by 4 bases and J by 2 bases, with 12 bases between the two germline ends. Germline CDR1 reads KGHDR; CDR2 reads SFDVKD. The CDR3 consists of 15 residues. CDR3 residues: CATSERGTYTDTQYF. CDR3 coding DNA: TGTGCCACCAGTGAAAGAGGCACCTACACAGATACGCAGTATTTT.

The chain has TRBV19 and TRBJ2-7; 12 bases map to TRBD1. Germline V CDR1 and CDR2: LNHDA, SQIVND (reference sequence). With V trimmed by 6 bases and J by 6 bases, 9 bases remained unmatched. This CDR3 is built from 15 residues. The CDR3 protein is CASSMGQGAYSEQYF. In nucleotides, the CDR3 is TGTGCCAGTAGCATGGGACAGGGGGCATACAGCGAGCAGTACTTC.

The CDR3 here is CASSPGASGGPNTGELFF. CDR3 nucleotides: TGTGCCAGCAGTCCCGGGGCTAGCGGGGGTCCGAACACCGGGGAGCTGTTTTTT. V gene TRBV28 combines with J gene TRBJ2-2; 10 nucleotides align to TRBD2. There are 18 residues in the CDR3. With V trimmed by 5 bases and J by 0 bases, 9 bases remained unmatched. Germline V gene sequence: CDR1 MDHEN, CDR2 SYDVKM.

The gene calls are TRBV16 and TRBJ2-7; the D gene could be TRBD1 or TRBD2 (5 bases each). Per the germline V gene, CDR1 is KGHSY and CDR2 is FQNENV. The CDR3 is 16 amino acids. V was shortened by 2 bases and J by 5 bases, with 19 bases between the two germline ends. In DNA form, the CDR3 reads TGTGCCAGCAGCCAAATTGGGGGTCGAGGGTCGGACGAGCAGTACTTC. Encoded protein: CASSQIGGRGSDEQYF.

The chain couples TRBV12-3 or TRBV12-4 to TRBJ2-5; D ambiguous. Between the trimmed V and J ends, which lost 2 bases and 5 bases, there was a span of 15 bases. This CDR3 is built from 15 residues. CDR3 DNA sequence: TGTGCCAGCAGTTTACAACTCCGTACGCTGGAGACCCAGTACTTC. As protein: CASSLQLRTLETQYF.

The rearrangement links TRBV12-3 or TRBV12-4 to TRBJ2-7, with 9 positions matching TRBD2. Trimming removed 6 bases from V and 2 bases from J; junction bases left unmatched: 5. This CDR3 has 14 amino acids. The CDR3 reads CASSRGGGAYEQYV. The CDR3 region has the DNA TGTGCCAGCAGCCGGGGCGGGGGGGCCTACGAGCAGTACGTC.

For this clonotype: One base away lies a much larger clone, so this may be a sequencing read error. The CDR3 loop reads CASSPDLGSYNEQFF. The CDR3 DNA is TGTGCCAGCAGCCCGGACTTGGGCTCCTACAATGAGCAGTTCTTC. The rearrangement links TRBV7-3 to TRBJ2-1, with a tentative D call TRBD2 (5 bases). The CDR3 length is 15 residues. The ends were cut back, 5 bases at V and 0 bases at J, with 11 bases in the middle. Germline CDR1 SGHTA, CDR2 FQGTGA.

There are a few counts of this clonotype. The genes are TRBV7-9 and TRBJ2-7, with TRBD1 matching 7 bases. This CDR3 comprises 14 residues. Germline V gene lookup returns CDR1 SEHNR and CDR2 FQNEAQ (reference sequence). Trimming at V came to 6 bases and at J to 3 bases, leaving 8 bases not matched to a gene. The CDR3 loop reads CASSTTGTVYEQYF. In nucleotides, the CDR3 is TGTGCCAGCAGTACTACCGGGACAGTCTACGAGCAGTACTTC.